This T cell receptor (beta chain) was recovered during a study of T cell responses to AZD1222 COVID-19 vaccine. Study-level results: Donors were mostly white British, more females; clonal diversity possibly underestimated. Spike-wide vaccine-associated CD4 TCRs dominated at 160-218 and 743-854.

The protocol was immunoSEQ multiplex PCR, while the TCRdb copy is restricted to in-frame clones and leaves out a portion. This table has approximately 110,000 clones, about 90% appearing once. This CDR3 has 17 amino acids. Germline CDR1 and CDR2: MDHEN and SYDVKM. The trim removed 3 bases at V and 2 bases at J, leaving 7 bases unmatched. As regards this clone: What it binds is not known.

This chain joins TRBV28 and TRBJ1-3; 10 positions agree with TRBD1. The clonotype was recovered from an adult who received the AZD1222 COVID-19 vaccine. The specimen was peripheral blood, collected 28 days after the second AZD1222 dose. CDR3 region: CASSFLTGGATGNTIYF. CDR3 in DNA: TGTGCCAGCAGTTTTTTGACAGGGGGCGCTACTGGAAACACCATATATTTT.